Described below is a single T cell receptor beta chain sequence and its context. Antigen: not known. The sample originates from a study of shared clonotypes between healthy human individuals. Study observations and caveats: Naive CD4 clonotypes overlapped across a few donors at around 4.7%.

Clones were read by immunoSEQ multiplex PCR, and TCRdb kept only the in-frame ones, dropping some. The sample shows under 850,000 clones, 72% of them seen only once. Germline V gene sequence: CDR1 KGHSH, CDR2 LQKENI. The germline V and J ends were trimmed by 3 bases and 5 bases, with 14 bases remaining between them. CDR3 size: 14 residues. The TCR was taken from a woman aged 25 to 39 in good health. Sequencing was done on a sample of memory CD4+ T cells sorted from blood. The subset was: CD45RA-negative fraction. The gene calls are TRBV18 and TRBJ2-7; D tentatively fits TRBD1 or TRBD2 (5 bases each). CDR3 bases: TGTGCCAGCTCACCGAGCGAGGGGTCCCACGAGCAGTACTTC. This gives the protein CASSPSEGSHEQYF.